These T cell receptor beta chains were read from a single sample in a study of blood T cell repertoires in COVID-19. Generated by immunoSEQ multiplex PCR, the TCRdb table keeps only in-frame clones and is missing some. The sample contains more than 85,000 clones, over 75% of which appear only once. The sequencing input was peripheral blood. The receptors were sampled from a man aged 80 or over with active or convalescent COVID-19. Each CDR3 is given with its conserved first and last residue. D genes are given only for firm matches.

J: TRBJ2-2
V: TRBV10-1
D: TRBD1
CDR3: CASRVGQDTGELFF

J: TRBJ1-2
V: TRBV30
D: -
CDR3: CAWNSLRSPYTF

J: TRBJ1-1
V: TRBV13
D: TRBD1
CDR3: CASSNRGNTEAFF

J: TRBJ2-4
V: TRBV5-1
D: -
CDR3: CASSLENRKNIQYF

J: TRBJ2-1
V: TRBV24-1
D: TRBD2
CDR3: CATSDFRRGSSYNEQFF

J: TRBJ1-4
V: TRBV11-2
D: -
CDR3: CASSFPGNEKLFF

J: TRBJ2-7
V: TRBV7-9
D: TRBD1
CDR3: CASSTGDEQYF

J: TRBJ1-3
V: TRBV5-1
D: -
CDR3: CASSETAFSGNTIYF

J: TRBJ1-6
V: TRBV5-8
D: TRBD1
CDR3: CASSLEGARNSPLHF

J: TRBJ2-1
V: TRBV7-6
D: TRBD2
CDR3: CASSSGLAGDGNEQFF

J: TRBJ1-2
V: TRBV11-2
D: -
CDR3: CASSLDVATYGYTF

J: TRBJ2-1
V: TRBV19
D: TRBD2
CDR3: CASSMGTSGPNEQFF

J: TRBJ1-2
V: TRBV2
D: -
CDR3: CASSEGGRGSYGYTF

J: TRBJ1-5
V: TRBV18
D: -
CDR3: CASSPETSNQPQHF

J: TRBJ1-4
V: TRBV19
D: -
CDR3: CASMRAVGNEKLFF

J: TRBJ1-4
V: TRBV5-1
D: TRBD1
CDR3: CASSFGTGGTNEKLFF

J: TRBJ1-5
V: TRBV20-1
D: -
CDR3: CSAGTERPQHF

J: TRBJ1-1
V: TRBV28
D: -
CDR3: CASSFQFGEFEAFF

J: TRBJ2-2
V: TRBV5-4
D: TRBD2
CDR3: CASSSTSGASLRGELFF

J: TRBJ2-3
V: TRBV11-3
D: -
CDR3: CASSFGSTDTQYF

J: TRBJ1-2
V: TRBV7-2
D: TRBD1
CDR3: CASSLQGARGYTF

J: TRBJ2-2
V: TRBV9
D: -
CDR3: CASSPRGSTGELFF

J: TRBJ1-2
V: TRBV9
D: TRBD1
CDR3: CASSAPGQVDGYTF

J: TRBJ1-2
V: TRBV24-1
D: TRBD1
CDR3: CATSDSFRDRGSGYTF

J: TRBJ1-1
V: TRBV6-4
D: TRBD1
CDR3: CASSETGTVRAAFF

J: TRBJ2-7
V: TRBV5-1
D: -
CDR3: CASSTQAGTSSYEQYF

J: TRBJ1-2
V: TRBV7-9
D: TRBD1
CDR3: CASSRDRVDGYTF

J: TRBJ2-1
V: TRBV5-1
D: TRBD2
CDR3: CASSSGRVRTEYNEQFF

J: TRBJ2-5
V: TRBV5-1
D: -
CDR3: CASSLFRSDSEETQYF